The T cell receptor beta chain under discussion was sequenced for a study of blood T cells in healthy people across ages. General study results and limits: Unsorted PBMCs prevented conclusive naive versus antigen-experienced comparison.

Primed by a sample-barcoded 5' primer and a J-beta primer mix, a second PCR proceeded for about 6 to 12 cycles. Each cDNA molecule received a tag from a template-switch adaptor that had 12 random nucleotides. TCRdb independently ran MiXCR on the 5' RACE reads; one entry per CDR3 protein. The sample yields about 2 million distinct CDR3 sequences, approximately 50% seen once. This CDR3 spans 14 amino acids. Germline V gene lookup returns CDR1 SEHNR and CDR2 FQNEAQ (reference sequence). Trimming took 5 bases from V and 8 from J, leaving 16 bases between them. About this clonotype: What it recognizes is unknown.

This rearrangement joins TRBV7-9 to TRBJ2-1; the D call may be TRBD1 or TRBD2 (5 bases each). The sequenced sample consisted of blood. This sequence was found in a woman in her thirties or forties in good health. The CDR3 loop reads CASSPGLARDEQFF. In DNA form, the CDR3 reads TGTGCCAGCAGCCCAGGGCTTGCGCGGGATGAGCAGTTCTTC.